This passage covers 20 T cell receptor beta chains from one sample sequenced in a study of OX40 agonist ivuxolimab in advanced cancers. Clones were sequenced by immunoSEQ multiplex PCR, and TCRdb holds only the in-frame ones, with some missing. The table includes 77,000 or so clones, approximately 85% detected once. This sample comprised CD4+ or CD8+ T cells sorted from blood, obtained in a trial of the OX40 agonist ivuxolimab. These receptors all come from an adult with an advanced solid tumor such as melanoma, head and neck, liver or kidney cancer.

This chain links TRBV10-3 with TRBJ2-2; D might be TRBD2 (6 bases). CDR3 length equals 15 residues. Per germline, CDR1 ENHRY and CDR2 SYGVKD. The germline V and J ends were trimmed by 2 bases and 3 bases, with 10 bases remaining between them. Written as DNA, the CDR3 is TGTGCCATCAGTGAGGGAGGGGTTTACACCGGGGAGCTGTTTTTT. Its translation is CAISEGGVYTGELFF.

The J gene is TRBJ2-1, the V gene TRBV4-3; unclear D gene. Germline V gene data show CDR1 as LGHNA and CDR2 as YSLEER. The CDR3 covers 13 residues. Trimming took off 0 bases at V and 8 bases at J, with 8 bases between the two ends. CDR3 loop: CASSQELSHEQFF. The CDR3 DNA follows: TGCGCCAGCAGCCAAGAACTCTCCCATGAGCAGTTCTTC.

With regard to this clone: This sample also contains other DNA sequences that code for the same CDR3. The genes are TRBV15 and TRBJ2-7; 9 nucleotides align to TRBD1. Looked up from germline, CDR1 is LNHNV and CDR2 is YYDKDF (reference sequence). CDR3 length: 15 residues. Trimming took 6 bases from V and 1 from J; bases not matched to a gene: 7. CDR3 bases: TGTGCCACCAGTTCGCGAGACAGGGGGTCCTACGAGCAGTACTTC. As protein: CATSSRDRGSYEQYF.

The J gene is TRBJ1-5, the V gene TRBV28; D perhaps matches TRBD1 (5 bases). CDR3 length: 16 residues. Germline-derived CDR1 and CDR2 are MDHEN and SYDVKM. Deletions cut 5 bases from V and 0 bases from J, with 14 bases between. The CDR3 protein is CASSPQTAYSNQPQHF. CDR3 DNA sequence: TGTGCCAGCAGTCCCCAGACAGCTTATAGCAATCAGCCCCAGCATTTT.

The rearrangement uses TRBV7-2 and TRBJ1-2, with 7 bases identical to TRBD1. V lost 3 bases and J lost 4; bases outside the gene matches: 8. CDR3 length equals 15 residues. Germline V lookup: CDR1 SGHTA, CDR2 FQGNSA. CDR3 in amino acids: CASSLGTASPYGYTF. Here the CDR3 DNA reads TGTGCCAGCAGCTTGGGGACAGCTTCCCCCTATGGCTACACCTTC. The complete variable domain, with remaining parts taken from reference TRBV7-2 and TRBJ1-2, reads GAGVSQSPSNKVTEKGKDVELRCDPISGHTALYWYRQSLGQGLEFLIYFQGNSAPDKSGLPSDRFSAERTGGSVSTLTIQRTQQEDSAVYLCASSLGTASPYGYTFGSGTRLTVV.

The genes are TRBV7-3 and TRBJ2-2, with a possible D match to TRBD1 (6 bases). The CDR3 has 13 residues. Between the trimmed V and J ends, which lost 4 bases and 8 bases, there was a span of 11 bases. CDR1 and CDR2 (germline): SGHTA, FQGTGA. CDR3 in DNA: TGTGCCAGCAGCTCCTCTGGACAGGGGGAGCTGTTTTTT. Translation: CASSSSGQGELFF.

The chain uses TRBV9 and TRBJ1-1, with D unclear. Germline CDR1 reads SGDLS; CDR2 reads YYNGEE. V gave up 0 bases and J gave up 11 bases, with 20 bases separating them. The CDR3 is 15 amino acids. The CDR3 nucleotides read TGTGCCAGCAGCGTAGCAACACGTCTGTCGTGGTTCGCTTTCTTT. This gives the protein CASSVATRLSWFAFF.

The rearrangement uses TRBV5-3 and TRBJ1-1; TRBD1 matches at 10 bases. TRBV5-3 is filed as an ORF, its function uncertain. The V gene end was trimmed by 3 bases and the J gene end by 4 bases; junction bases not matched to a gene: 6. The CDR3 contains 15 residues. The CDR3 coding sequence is TGTGCCAGAAGCTGGGACAGGGGATGGGGCACTGAAGCTTTCTTT. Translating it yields CARSWDRGWGTEAFF.

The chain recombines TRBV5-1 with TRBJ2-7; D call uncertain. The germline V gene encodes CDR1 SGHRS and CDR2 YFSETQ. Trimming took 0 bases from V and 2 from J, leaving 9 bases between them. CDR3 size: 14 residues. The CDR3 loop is CASSLDGSPYEQYF. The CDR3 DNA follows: TGCGCCAGCAGCTTGGATGGCAGTCCCTACGAGCAGTACTTC.

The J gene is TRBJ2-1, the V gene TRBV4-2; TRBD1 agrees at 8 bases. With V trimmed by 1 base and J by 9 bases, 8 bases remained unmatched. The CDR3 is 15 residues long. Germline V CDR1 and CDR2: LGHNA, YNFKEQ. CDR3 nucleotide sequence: TGTGCCAGCAGCCAAGCGAGGGGACAGGTTGGTGAGCAGTTCTTC. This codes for CASSQARGQVGEQFF.

CDR3 sequence reads: CASSYTNRGWETQYF. CDR3 bases: TGTGCCAGCAGTTACACCAACAGGGGCTGGGAGACCCAGTACTTC. V usage is TRBV6-5 and J usage is TRBJ2-5, with 7 bases fitting TRBD1. Germline trimming cut 2 bases from V and 5 bases from J; bases unmatched to any gene: 8. The CDR3 covers 15 residues. Germline V lookup: CDR1 MNHEY, CDR2 SVGAGI.

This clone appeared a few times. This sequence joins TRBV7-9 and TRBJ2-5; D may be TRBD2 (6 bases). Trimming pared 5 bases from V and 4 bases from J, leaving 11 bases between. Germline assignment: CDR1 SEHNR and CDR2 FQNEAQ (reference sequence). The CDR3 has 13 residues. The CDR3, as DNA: TGTGCCAGCAGCAGGGACTTCGTAGAGACCCAGTACTTC. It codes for CASSRDFVETQYF.

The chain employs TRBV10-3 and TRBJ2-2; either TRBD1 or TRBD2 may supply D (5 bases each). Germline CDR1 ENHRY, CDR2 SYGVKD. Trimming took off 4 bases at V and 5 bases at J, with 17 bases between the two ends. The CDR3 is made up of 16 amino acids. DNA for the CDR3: TGTGCCATCAGTGGTTCCAGAGGGGCTGGTACCGGGGAGCTGTTTTTT. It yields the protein CAISGSRGAGTGELFF.

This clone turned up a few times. CDR3: CASSGSSYNEQFF. In nucleotides, the CDR3 is TGTGCCAGCAGCGGGAGTAGCTACAATGAGCAGTTCTTC. The chain recombines TRBV2 with TRBJ2-1; D is perhaps TRBD2 (6 bases). The V end lost 6 bases, the J end lost 3 bases, and 9 bases lay between the germline ends. The CDR3 extends over 13 amino acids. Germline lookup yields CDR1 SNHLY and CDR2 FYNNEI.

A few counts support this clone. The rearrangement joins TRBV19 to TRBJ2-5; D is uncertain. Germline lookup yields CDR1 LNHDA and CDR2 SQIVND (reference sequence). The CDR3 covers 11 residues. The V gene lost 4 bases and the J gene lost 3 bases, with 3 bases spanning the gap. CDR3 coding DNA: TGTGCCAGTAGTAGGAAAGAGACCCAGTACTTC. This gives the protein CASSRKETQYF.

CDR3 nucleotides: TGCGCCAGCAGCCTGGCGGGGGATCTCACTGAAGCTTTCTTT. It specifies CASSLAGDLTEAFF. The chain carries TRBV4-1 and TRBJ1-1; perhaps TRBD1 as D (5 bases). Germline V gene sequence: CDR1 MGHRA, CDR2 YSYEKL. The CDR3 length is 14 residues. Trimming left V 4 bases short and J 4 bases short, with 13 bases between.

CDR3 region: CASSGGTSSGNTIYF. The CDR3 nucleotides are TGTGCCAGCAGTGGGGGGACAAGCTCTGGAAACACCATATATTTT. The V and J genes are TRBV6-1 and TRBJ1-3, with D perhaps TRBD1 (6 bases). Germline values: CDR1 MNHNS, CDR2 SASEGT. Trimming took off 4 bases at V and 0 bases at J, with 10 bases between the two ends. This CDR3 is built from 15 residues.

The CDR3 DNA is TGTGCCAGCAGTGTTAGGTTATCGGGGGAGCTGTTTTTT. Amino acid sequence: CASSVRLSGELFF. The chain links TRBV2 to TRBJ2-2; unclear D gene. V dropped 4 bases and J dropped 8 bases, with 11 bases sitting between them. The CDR3 covers 13 residues. CDR1 and CDR2 (germline): SNHLY, FYNNEI.

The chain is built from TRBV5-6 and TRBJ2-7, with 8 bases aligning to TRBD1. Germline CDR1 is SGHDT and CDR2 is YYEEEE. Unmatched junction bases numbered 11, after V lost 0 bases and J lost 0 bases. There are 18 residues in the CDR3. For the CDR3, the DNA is TGTGCCAGCAGCTTGGTCGCACCGGGACAGGTCCGCTCCTACGAGCAGTACTTC. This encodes CASSLVAPGQVRSYEQYF.

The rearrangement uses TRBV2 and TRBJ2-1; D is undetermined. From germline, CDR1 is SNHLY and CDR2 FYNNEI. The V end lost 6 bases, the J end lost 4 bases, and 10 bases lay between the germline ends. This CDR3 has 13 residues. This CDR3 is CASSTTDYNEQFF. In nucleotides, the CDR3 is TGTGCCAGCAGCACGACGGATTACAATGAGCAGTTCTTC.